Below, 30 T cell receptor beta chains from the same sample are listed, as sequenced in a study of T cells after yellow fever vaccination. Using its own MiXCR run on the 5' RACE reads, TCRdb lists one record per CDR3 protein. This table has approximately 330,000 distinct CDR3 sequences, roughly 4.3% appearing once. The sequencing used PBMCs, collected 5 days after the yellow fever booster vaccination. The receptors come from a man aged 18 to 29 who received the YFV17D yellow fever vaccine.

This clonotype appeared many times. The chain joins TRBV6-5 to TRBJ2-2; D gene ambiguous. Germline lookup yields CDR1 MNHEY and CDR2 SVGAGI. The CDR3 has 13 residues. The V gene lost 10 bases and the J gene lost 2 bases, with 11 bases spanning the gap. The chain's CDR3 is CATQSLNTGELFF. The CDR3, as DNA: TGTGCCACACAGTCCTTAAACACCGGGGAGCTGTTTTTT.

This clonotype was seen only a few times. V usage is TRBV4-3 and J usage is TRBJ1-6, with D perhaps matching TRBD1 (5 bases). V lost 0 bases to trimming and J lost 9 bases, with 12 bases between them. CDR1 LGHNA and CDR2 YSLEER come from the germline V gene. The CDR3 covers 15 residues. This CDR3 is CASSQEAPGSSPLHF. DNA of the CDR3: TGCGCCAGCAGCCAAGAGGCCCCAGGGAGTTCACCCCTCCACTTT.

This clonotype was seen ten or more times. The chain is built from TRBV9 and TRBJ1-5; D may be TRBD1 (5 bases). V lost 0 bases and J 6 bases, leaving 7 bases between the germline ends. Germline V lookup: CDR1 SGDLS, CDR2 YYNGEE. CDR3 length: 13 residues. CDR3 loop: CASSVGGSQPQHF. The DNA of the CDR3 is TGTGCCAGCAGCGTAGGGGGGAGTCAGCCCCAGCATTTT. Full variable domain (remainder filled in from reference TRBV9 and TRBJ1-5): DSGVTQTPKHLITATGQRVTLRCSPRSGDLSVYWYQQSLDQGLQFLIQYYNGEERAKGNILERFSAQQFPDLHSELNLSSLELGDSALYFCASSVGGSQPQHFGDGTRLSIL.

The rearrangement uses TRBV7-9 and TRBJ1-6; weak D call: TRBD1 (5 bases). CDR3 length: 14 residues. Germline V gene sequence: CDR1 SEHNR, CDR2 FQNEAQ (reference sequence). V lost 5 bases to trimming and J lost 10 bases, with 15 bases between them. In DNA form, the CDR3 reads TGTGCCAGCAGCCCTTCCAGGAGGGGCTCACCCCTCCACTTT. Its translation is CASSPSRRGSPLHF.

This clonotype has only a few counts. V gene TRBV5-1 combines with J gene TRBJ1-6, with D maybe TRBD1 (5 bases). The ends were cut back, 2 bases at V and 5 bases at J, with 8 bases in the middle. The CDR3 contains 14 residues. CDR1 is SGHRS and CDR2 is YFSETQ in the germline V gene. The CDR3 here is CASSFQGNNSPLHF. The CDR3 DNA is TGCGCCAGCAGCTTCCAGGGAAATAATTCACCCCTCCACTTT.

The rearrangement uses TRBV20-1 and TRBJ1-1; D not certain. The germline V gene has CDR1 DFQATT and CDR2 SNEGSKA (reference sequence). This CDR3 is 13 amino acids long. V was shortened by 4 bases and J by 1 base, with 10 bases between the two germline ends. Here the CDR3 reads CSANRDTNTEAFF. As DNA, the CDR3 is TGCAGTGCTAACAGAGACACGAACACTGAAGCTTTCTTT.

The table lists this clonotype with a few counts. This chain joins TRBV29-1 and TRBJ1-1; the D gene is possibly TRBD1 (6 bases). The CDR3 consists of 12 residues. Germline-derived CDR1 and CDR2 are SQVTM and ANQGSEA. V gave up 7 bases and J gave up 1 base, with 10 bases separating them. In DNA form, the CDR3 reads TGCAGCGCCAAGACAGGGAACACTGAAGCTTTCTTT. This encodes CSAKTGNTEAFF. Full variable domain (rest looked up from reference TRBV29-1 and TRBJ1-1): SAVISQKPSRDICQRGTSLTIQCQVDSQVTMMFWYRQQPGQSLTLIATANQGSEATYESGFVIDKFPISRPNLTFSTLTVSNMSPEDSSIYLCSAKTGNTEAFFGQGTRLTVV.

This clonotype was observed many times. The V call is TRBV7-2, the J call TRBJ2-5; D is undetermined. V gave up 5 bases and J gave up 0 bases, with 4 bases separating them. Per the germline V gene, CDR1 is SGHTA and CDR2 is FQGNSA. This CDR3 comprises 12 residues. The CDR3 nucleotides are TGTGCCAGCAGCGGGTACCAAGAGACCCAGTACTTC. As protein: CASSGYQETQYF.

The V and J genes are TRBV5-1 and TRBJ1-2; TRBD1 agrees at 7 bases. The CDR3 is 15 amino acids. The V gene's germline CDR1 is SGHRS and CDR2 YFSETQ. J was trimmed by 3 bases and V by 0 bases; bases with no gene match: 5. This chain's CDR3 is CASSLGGGADYGYTF. CDR3 bases: TGCGCCAGCAGCTTGGGAGGGGGCGCGGACTATGGCTACACCTTC.

In the case of this clonotype: This could be a read error, since a much larger clone is one nucleotide away. V gene TRBV5-5 combines with J gene TRBJ1-2, with 10 positions matching TRBD1. The V segment lost 7 bases and the J segment 5 bases; nucleotides outside the gene matches: 14. The germline V gene encodes CDR1 SGHKS and CDR2 YYEKEE (reference sequence). The CDR3 is 16 amino acids. The CDR3 protein is CASDPGQGFNSYGYTF. The CDR3 DNA reads as TGTGCCAGCGACCCGGGACAGGGGTTTAATTCATATGGCTACACCTTC.

This clonotype was picked up many times. The chain recombines TRBV29-1 with TRBJ1-5, with 8 bases matching TRBD1. The CDR3 length is 13 residues. V dropped 5 bases and J dropped 5; count of bases not matched to a gene: 5. Germline V gives CDR1 SQVTM, CDR2 ANQGSEA. The CDR3 here is CSVRTTGDQPQHF. The DNA of the CDR3 is TGCAGCGTTCGGACGACAGGGGATCAGCCCCAGCATTTT. Full variable domain (rest looked up from reference TRBV29-1 and TRBJ1-5): SAVISQKPSRDICQRGTSLTIQCQVDSQVTMMFWYRQQPGQSLTLIATANQGSEATYESGFVIDKFPISRPNLTFSTLTVSNMSPEDSSIYLCSVRTTGDQPQHFGDGTRLSIL.

This clonotype has just a few counts. The chain employs TRBV4-2 and TRBJ2-1, with a weak D call TRBD1 (6 bases). Looked up from germline, CDR1 is LGHNA and CDR2 is YNFKEQ. Between the trimmed V and J ends, which lost 1 base and 6 bases, there was a span of 13 bases. The CDR3 has 15 amino acids. The CDR3 spells CASSQVGVGGNEQFF. DNA for the CDR3: TGTGCCAGCAGCCAAGTGGGGGTAGGGGGCAATGAGCAGTTCTTC.

The table lists this clonotype with many counts. The V and J genes are TRBV7-2 and TRBJ1-4; maybe TRBD1 (5 bases). The CDR3 consists of 15 residues. V was cut by 5 bases and J by 7 bases, with 17 bases left in between. Per germline, CDR1 SGHTA and CDR2 FQGNSA. In DNA form, the CDR3 reads TGTGCCAGCAGCCGTCTCAGGGCTCGGGTTGAAAAACTGTTTTTT. This translates into CASSRLRARVEKLFF. Full variable domain (missing parts from reference TRBV7-2 and TRBJ1-4): GAGVSQSPSNKVTEKGKDVELRCDPISGHTALYWYRQSLGQGLEFLIYFQGNSAPDKSGLPSDRFSAERTGGSVSTLTIQRTQQEDSAVYLCASSRLRARVEKLFFGSGTQLSVL.

In DNA, the CDR3 is TGCGCCAGCAGCCCACCGGAGGGACAGAGGACAGATACGCAGTATTTT. Translated, it gives CASSPPEGQRTDTQYF. The chain couples TRBV4-1 to TRBJ2-3; weak D call: TRBD1 (7 bases). V gave up 4 bases and J gave up 3 bases, with 17 bases separating them. This CDR3 region has 16 residues. Germline V lookup: CDR1 MGHRA, CDR2 YSYEKL.

This clonotype has a handful of counts. This chain joins TRBV20-1 and TRBJ2-4; 7 nucleotides line up with TRBD1. This CDR3 contains 14 residues. V shed 3 bases and J 2 bases; nucleotides not matched to a gene: 4. Germline values: CDR1 DFQATT, CDR2 SNEGSKA (reference sequence). The CDR3 spells CSASEQGTKNIQYF. For the CDR3, the DNA is TGCAGTGCTAGTGAACAGGGGACCAAAAACATTCAGTACTTC.

The rearrangement uses TRBV7-9 and TRBJ1-1; maybe TRBD1 (6 bases). The germline gives CDR1 SEHNR, CDR2 FQNEAQ (reference sequence). V dropped 2 bases and J dropped 10 bases, with 11 bases sitting between them. The CDR3 is made up of 12 amino acids. DNA of the CDR3: TGTGCCAGCAGCTTATCTGGGGGGCGAGCTTTCTTT. As protein: CASSLSGGRAFF.

This clonotype was observed at least ten times. V and J are TRBV15 and TRBJ2-7, with TRBD1 identical over 9 bases. Germline trimming cut 2 bases from V and 6 bases from J; bases unmatched to any gene: 17. The CDR3 is 18 amino acids. Germline CDR1 reads LNHNV; CDR2 reads YYDKDF (reference sequence). The CDR3 sequence is CATSRSPGTGYLLREQYF. DNA of the CDR3: TGTGCCACCAGCAGATCCCCCGGGACAGGGTACTTATTGCGCGAGCAGTACTTC.

The table lists this clonotype with many counts. The chain combines TRBV29-1 with TRBJ2-3, with D unresolved. Trimming removed 6 bases at V and 0 bases at J, with 10 bases between. Germline CDR1 SQVTM, CDR2 ANQGSEA. This CDR3 comprises 13 residues. The CDR3 nucleotides read TGCAGCGTATTTGGTTCGAGCACAGATACGCAGTATTTT. It specifies CSVFGSSTDTQYF.

This clonotype showed up many times. This chain joins TRBV14 and TRBJ2-3; 12 bases are shared with TRBD2. Per germline, CDR1 SGHDN and CDR2 FVKESK. The length of the CDR3 is 18 residues. With 3 bases clipped from V and 2 bases from J, the junction kept 9 bases outside the gene matches. In nucleotides, the CDR3 is TGTGCCAGCAGCCAGCGCCCCGGACTAGCGGGGACCACAGATACGCAGTATTTT. It yields the protein CASSQRPGLAGTTDTQYF.

With respect to this clonotype: Germline is not matched at one junction end, which may reflect a read error. The V call is TRBV7-7, the J call TRBJ1-4; D uncertain. The CDR3 is made up of 10 amino acids. Germline V gene sequence: CDR1 SSHAT, CDR2 FNYEAQ (reference sequence). In nucleotides, the CDR3 is TGTGCTAGCAGCTACCCCCGGACCGTTTTT. Translating it yields CASSYPRTVF.

CDR3 region: CASSDAYPTDTQYF. CDR3 DNA: TGCGCCAGCAGTGATGCCTATCCCACAGATACGCAGTATTTT. The chain carries TRBV10-1 and TRBJ2-3; no reliable D call. The germline CDR1 and CDR2 sequences are WNHNN and SYGVQD (reference sequence). CDR3 length: 14 amino acids. Trimming left V 3 bases short and J 2 bases short, with 9 bases between.

In its sample, this clonotype was seen many times. V and J are TRBV20-1 and TRBJ1-1, with 10 bases lining up with TRBD1. Germline CDR1 is DFQATT and CDR2 is SNEGSKA (reference sequence). V shed 5 bases and J 1 base; nucleotides not matched to a gene: 4. The CDR3 runs to 14 residues. CDR3 DNA sequence: TGCAGTGCTCGACAGGGGGCACAGAACACTGAAGCTTTCTTT. Translating gives CSARQGAQNTEAFF.

The V and J genes are TRBV5-5 and TRBJ2-1, with D unresolved. The CDR3 sequence is 14 residues long. Germline V gene lookup returns CDR1 SGHKS and CDR2 YYEKEE (reference sequence). V lost 2 bases to trimming and J lost 0 bases, with 6 bases between them. For the CDR3, the DNA is TGTGCCAGCAGCTTACGGAACTCCTACAATGAGCAGTTCTTC. This sequence encodes CASSLRNSYNEQFF.

This clonotype has more than one count but fewer than ten. V is TRBV7-9 and J is TRBJ2-2, with TRBD1 matching 11 bases. This CDR3 contains 16 residues. Per germline, CDR1 SEHNR and CDR2 FQNEAQ (reference sequence). V shed 6 bases and J 6 bases; nucleotides not matched to a gene: 9. CDR3 in amino acids: CASRLRDRGIPGELFF. CDR3 in DNA: TGTGCCAGCAGACTCCGGGACAGGGGGATCCCCGGGGAGCTGTTTTTT. Variable domain in full (rest from reference TRBV7-9 and TRBJ2-2): DTGVSQNPRHKITKRGQNVTFRCDPISEHNRLYWYRQTLGQGPEFLTYFQNEAQLEKSRLLSDRFSAERPKGSFSTLEIQRTEQGDSAMYLCASRLRDRGIPGELFFGEGSRLTVL.

This clonotype has more than one count but fewer than ten. The genes are TRBV12-3 or TRBV12-4 and TRBJ2-7; no definite D call. Trimming stripped 5 bases from V and 3 bases from J, with 11 bases between. The CDR3 has 13 residues. The CDR3 reads CASSLLWGYEQYF. The DNA for the CDR3 is TGTGCCAGCAGTCTCTTATGGGGCTACGAGCAGTACTTC.

The chain uses TRBV10-3 and TRBJ1-5; 8 positions agree with TRBD1. The germline V gene has CDR1 ENHRY and CDR2 SYGVKD. The CDR3 sequence is 13 residues long. Trimming took 4 bases from V and 6 from J; bases not matched to a gene: 2. The CDR3 coding sequence is TGTGCCATCAGTGGCGACAGGGGTCAGCCCCAGCATTTT. Translated: CAISGDRGQPQHF.

This clonotype occurred a few times. This rearrangement joins TRBV7-2 to TRBJ1-2; D might be TRBD1 (6 bases). From germline, CDR1 is SGHTA and CDR2 FQGNSA. The CDR3 length is 15 residues. The V and J ends lost 5 bases and 6 bases respectively, with 19 bases between them. This CDR3 reads CASSRAGVRGNGYTF. DNA of the CDR3: TGTGCCAGCAGCCGGGCAGGGGTTAGAGGGAATGGCTACACCTTC.

This clonotype was counted only a few times. The chain couples TRBV12-3 or TRBV12-4 to TRBJ2-1; D is uncertain. The CDR3 is made up of 12 amino acids. V was pared by 3 bases and J by 9 bases, with 9 bases between. In DNA, the CDR3 is TGTGCCAGCAGTTTCCAGACGGGTGAGCAGTTCTTC. Translation: CASSFQTGEQFF.

Ten or more counts support this clonotype. The chain's CDR3 is CASSVLAGTLNTGELFF. The CDR3 DNA is TGCGCCAGCAGCGTACTAGCGGGGACCCTTAACACCGGGGAGCTGTTTTTT. This sequence joins TRBV5-1 and TRBJ2-2, with TRBD2 matching over 10 bases. This CDR3 is 17 amino acids long. Per germline, CDR1 SGHRS and CDR2 YFSETQ. V lost 4 bases to trimming and J lost 2 bases; unmatched junction nucleotides: 8.

This clonotype came up many times. J is TRBJ2-7 and V is TRBV3-1, with D hard to call. Germline values: CDR1 LGHDT, CDR2 YNNKEL (reference sequence). The CDR3 has 12 amino acids. V lost 2 bases, J lost 3 bases, and 5 bases lay in between. CDR3 nucleotide sequence: TGTGCCAGCAGCCAACGGAGCTACGAGCAGTACTTC. As protein: CASSQRSYEQYF.